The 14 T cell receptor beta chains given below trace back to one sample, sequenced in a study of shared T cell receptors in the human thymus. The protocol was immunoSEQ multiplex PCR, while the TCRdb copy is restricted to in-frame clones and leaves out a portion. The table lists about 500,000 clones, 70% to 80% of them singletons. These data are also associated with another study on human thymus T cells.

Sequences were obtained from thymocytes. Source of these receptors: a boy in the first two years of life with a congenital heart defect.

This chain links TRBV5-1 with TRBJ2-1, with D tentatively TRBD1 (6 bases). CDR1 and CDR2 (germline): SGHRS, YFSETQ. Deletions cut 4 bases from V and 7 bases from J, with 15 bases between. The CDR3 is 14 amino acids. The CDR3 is CASSPPGARNEQFF. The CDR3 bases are TGCGCCAGCAGCCCACCAGGGGCAAGGAATGAGCAGTTCTTC.

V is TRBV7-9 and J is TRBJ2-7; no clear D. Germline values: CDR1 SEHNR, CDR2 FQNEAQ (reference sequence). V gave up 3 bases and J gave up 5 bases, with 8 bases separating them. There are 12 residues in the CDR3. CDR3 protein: CASSFQVHEQYF. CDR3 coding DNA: TGTGCCAGCAGCTTCCAGGTCCACGAGCAGTACTTC.

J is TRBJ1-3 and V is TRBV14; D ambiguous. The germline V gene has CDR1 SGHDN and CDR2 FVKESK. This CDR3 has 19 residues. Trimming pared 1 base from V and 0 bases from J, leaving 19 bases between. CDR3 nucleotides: TGTGCCAGCAGCCAAGCAAGGACGGACTTGATAAACTCTGGAAACACCATATATTTT. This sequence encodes CASSQARTDLINSGNTIYF.

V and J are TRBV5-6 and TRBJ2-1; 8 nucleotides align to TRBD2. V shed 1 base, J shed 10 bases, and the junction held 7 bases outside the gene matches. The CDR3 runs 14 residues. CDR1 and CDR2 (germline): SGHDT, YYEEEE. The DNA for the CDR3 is TGTGCCAGCAGCTTGCGACTAGCGAAGGAAGAGCAGTTCTTC. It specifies CASSLRLAKEEQFF.

The CDR3 coding sequence is TGCAGCGTTGAAGGGACTAGCGGGAGGGCCGGGAACATTCAGTACTTC. Amino acid sequence: CSVEGTSGRAGNIQYF. The chain recombines TRBV29-1 with TRBJ2-4; 15 positions match TRBD2. Germline trimming cut 1 base from V and 7 bases from J; bases unmatched to any gene: 5. CDR1 is SQVTM, CDR2 ANQGSEA, per germline. This CDR3 is built from 16 residues.

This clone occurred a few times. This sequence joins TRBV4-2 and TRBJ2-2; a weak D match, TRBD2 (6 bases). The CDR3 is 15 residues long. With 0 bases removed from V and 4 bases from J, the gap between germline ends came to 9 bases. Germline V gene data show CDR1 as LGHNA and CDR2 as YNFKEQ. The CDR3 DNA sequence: TGTGCCAGCAGCCAAGATTCTAGCGCCACCGGGGAGCTGTTTTTT. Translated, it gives CASSQDSSATGELFF.

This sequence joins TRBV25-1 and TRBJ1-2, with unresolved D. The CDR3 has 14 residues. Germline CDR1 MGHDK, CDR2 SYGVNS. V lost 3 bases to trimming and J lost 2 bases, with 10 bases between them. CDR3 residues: CASSDRVPNYGYTF. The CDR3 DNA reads TGTGCCAGCAGTGACCGAGTCCCGAACTATGGCTACACCTTC.

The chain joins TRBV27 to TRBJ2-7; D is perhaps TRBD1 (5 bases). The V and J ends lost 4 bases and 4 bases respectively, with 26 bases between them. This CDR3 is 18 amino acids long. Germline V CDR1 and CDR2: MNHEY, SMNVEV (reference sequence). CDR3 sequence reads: CASSSAPPSDNPLYEQYF. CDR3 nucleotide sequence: TGTGCCAGCAGTTCTGCCCCCCCCTCGGACAACCCTCTGTACGAGCAGTACTTC.

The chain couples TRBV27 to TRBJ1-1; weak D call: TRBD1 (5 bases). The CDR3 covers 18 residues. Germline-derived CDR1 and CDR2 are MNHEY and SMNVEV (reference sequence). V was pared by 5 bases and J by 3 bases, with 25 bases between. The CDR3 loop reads CASSQSRRGYSRDTEAFF. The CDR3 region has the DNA TGTGCCAGCAGTCAAAGCCGGCGGGGCTACAGCAGGGACACTGAAGCTTTCTTT.

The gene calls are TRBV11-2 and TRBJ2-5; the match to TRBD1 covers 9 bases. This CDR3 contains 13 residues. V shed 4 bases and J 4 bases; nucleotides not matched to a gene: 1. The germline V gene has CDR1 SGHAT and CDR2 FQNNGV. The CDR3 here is CASSSTGGETQYF. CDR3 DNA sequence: TGTGCCAGCAGCTCGACAGGGGGAGAGACCCAGTACTTC.

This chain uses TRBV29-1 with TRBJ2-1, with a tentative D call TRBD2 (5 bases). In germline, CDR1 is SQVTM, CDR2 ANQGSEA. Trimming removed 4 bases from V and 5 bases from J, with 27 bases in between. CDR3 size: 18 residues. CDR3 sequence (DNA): TGCAGCGTTGCACGCGGTTCAGCGGACCAACTACCAGACAATGAGCAGTTCTTC. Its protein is CSVARGSADQLPDNEQFF.

CDR3 in amino acids: CASTPGLAGANEQFF. In nucleotides, the CDR3 is TGCGCCAGCACCCCGGGGCTAGCGGGGGCCAATGAGCAGTTCTTC. The chain employs TRBV5-1 and TRBJ2-1; TRBD2 agrees at 10 bases. Trimming at V came to 6 bases and at J to 6 bases, leaving 9 bases not matched to a gene. Germline-derived CDR1 and CDR2 are SGHRS and YFSETQ. CDR3 length: 15 amino acids.

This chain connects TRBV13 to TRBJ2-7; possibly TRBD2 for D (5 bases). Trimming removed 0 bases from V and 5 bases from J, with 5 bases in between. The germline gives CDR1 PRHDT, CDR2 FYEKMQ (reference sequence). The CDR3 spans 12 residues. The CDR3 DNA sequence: TGTGCCAGCAGCTTAGGCGGGGACGAGCAGTACTTC. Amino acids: CASSLGGDEQYF.

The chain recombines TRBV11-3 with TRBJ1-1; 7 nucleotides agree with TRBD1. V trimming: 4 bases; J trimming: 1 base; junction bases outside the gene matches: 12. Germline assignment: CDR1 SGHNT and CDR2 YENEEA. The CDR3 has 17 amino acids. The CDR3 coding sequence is TGTGCCAGCAGCTCCAGCCGGGTCGGGACAGAGAACACTGAAGCTTTCTTT. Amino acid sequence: CASSSSRVGTENTEAFF. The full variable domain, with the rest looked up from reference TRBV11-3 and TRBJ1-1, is EAGVVQSPRYKIIEKKQPVAFWCNPISGHNTLYWYLQNLGQGPELLIRYENEEAVDDSQLPKDRFSAERLKGVDSTLKIQPAELGDSAVYLCASSSSRVGTENTEAFFGQGTRLTVV.